The 15 T cell receptor beta chains below all came from one sample that was sequenced in a study of immune evolution from preneoplasia to lung adenocarcinoma. Clones were read by immunoSEQ multiplex PCR, and TCRdb kept only the in-frame ones, dropping some. The sample shows 1,700 or so clones, 65% to 85% of them seen only once. What was sequenced was FFPE minimally invasive lung adenocarcinoma tissue. The receptors stem from a person aged 60-80 years with lung adenocarcinoma.

The V and J genes are TRBV29-1 and TRBJ1-2; the D is unclear. Germline CDR1 SQVTM, CDR2 ANQGSEA. Between the trimmed V and J ends, which lost 0 bases and 3 bases, there was a span of 8 bases. The CDR3 is 13 residues long. CDR3 region: CSVEEGEDYGYTF. Written as DNA, the CDR3 is TGCAGCGTTGAAGAAGGAGAGGACTATGGCTACACCTTC.

This clone occurred a few times. J is TRBJ1-4 and V is TRBV30; a possible D gene is TRBD1 (5 bases). The germline V and J ends were trimmed by 3 bases and 7 bases, with 9 bases remaining between them. CDR1 is GTSNPN and CDR2 is SVGIG in the germline V gene (reference sequence). This CDR3 is 12 amino acids long. The DNA of the CDR3 is TGTGCCTGGAGCGCGGGGACTGAAAAACTGTTTTTT. It codes for CAWSAGTEKLFF.

The chain couples TRBV29-1 to TRBJ2-1, with unresolved D. The CDR3 is 15 amino acids. Trimming took off 0 bases at V and 2 bases at J, with 11 bases between the two ends. CDR1 is SQVTM, CDR2 ANQGSEA, per germline. CDR3 region: CSVEEEQRPYNEQFF. The CDR3 DNA is TGCAGCGTTGAAGAGGAGCAGAGACCCTACAATGAGCAGTTCTTC.

The chain combines TRBV28 with TRBJ2-1; weak D call: TRBD2 (6 bases). Germline V gene sequence: CDR1 MDHEN, CDR2 SYDVKM. This CDR3 has 12 residues. V lost 0 bases and J 15 bases, leaving 12 bases between the germline ends. CDR3 amino acids: CASSLWRGLRFF. The CDR3 DNA sequence: TGTGCCAGCAGTTTATGGAGGGGACTCAGGTTCTTC. Filled out from reference TRBV28 and TRBJ2-1, the complete variable domain reads DVKVTQSSRYLVKRTGEKVFLECVQDMDHENMFWYRQDPGLGLRLIYFSYDVKMKEKGDIPEGYSVSREKKERFSLILESASTNQTSMYLCASSLWRGLRFFGPGTRLTVL.

The chain uses TRBV27 and TRBJ2-3; 7 nucleotides match TRBD1. Germline assignment: CDR1 MNHEY and CDR2 SMNVEV (reference sequence). The CDR3 extends over 15 amino acids. With V trimmed by 6 bases and J by 4 bases, 10 bases remained unmatched. The CDR3 DNA follows: TGTGCCAGCAGCCAGAGGACAGGTTTCGCAGATACGCAGTATTTT. Its protein product is CASSQRTGFADTQYF.

This clone was detected once. The chain uses TRBV2 and TRBJ2-3; D not certain. The V end lost 7 bases, the J end lost 4 bases, and 6 bases lay between the germline ends. In germline, CDR1 is SNHLY, CDR2 FYNNEI. This CDR3 spans 11 amino acids. The CDR3, as DNA: TGTGCCAGCATAGAGGCAGATACGCAGTATTTT. Its protein product is CASIEADTQYF.

The V gene is TRBV30, the J gene TRBJ2-5; a weak D match, TRBD2 (6 bases). The CDR3 runs 15 residues. Germline V gene sequence: CDR1 GTSNPN, CDR2 SVGIG (reference sequence). The V end lost 0 bases, the J end lost 2 bases, and 13 bases lay between the germline ends. The CDR3 sequence: CAWSVGAGLQETQYF. The CDR3 nucleotides are TGTGCCTGGAGTGTAGGCGCGGGACTGCAAGAGACCCAGTACTTC.

The chain uses TRBV28 and TRBJ2-7; 9 bases fit TRBD1. The CDR3 sequence is 15 residues long. V lost 4 bases to trimming and J lost 3 bases; unmatched junction nucleotides: 7. Germline V gene lookup returns CDR1 MDHEN and CDR2 SYDVKM. The CDR3 loop reads CASSSTTTGGYEQYF. The CDR3, as DNA: TGTGCCAGCAGTTCGACTACGACAGGGGGCTACGAGCAGTACTTC. Based on the CDR3 plus reference TRBV28 and TRBJ2-7, the full variable domain is DVKVTQSSRYLVKRTGEKVFLECVQDMDHENMFWYRQDPGLGLRLIYFSYDVKMKEKGDIPEGYSVSREKKERFSLILESASTNQTSMYLCASSSTTTGGYEQYFGPGTRLTVT.

The chain combines TRBV28 with TRBJ1-4, with 9 bases lining up with TRBD1. V was clipped by 5 bases and J by 13 bases; unmatched bases: 17. Germline lookup yields CDR1 MDHEN and CDR2 SYDVKM. The CDR3 has 16 residues. The CDR3 DNA is TGTGCCAGCAGTGTGTCCGGGACAGGGTTTACAGATGGACTGTTTTTT. Protein sequence: CASSVSGTGFTDGLFF.

The chain combines TRBV7-2 with TRBJ2-7; D remains unclear. Germline V gene sequence: CDR1 SGHTA, CDR2 FQGNSA. The ends were cut back, 5 bases at V and 4 bases at J, with 18 bases in the middle. This CDR3 comprises 15 residues. CDR3 bases: TGTGCCAGCAGCCCGCGATGGGCTCGTCGGTACGAGCAGTACTTC. Protein product: CASSPRWARRYEQYF. Supplemented by reference TRBV7-2 and TRBJ2-7, the full variable domain reads GAGVSQSPSNKVTEKGKDVELRCDPISGHTALYWYRQSLGQGLEFLIYFQGNSAPDKSGLPSDRFSAERTGGSVSTLTIQRTQQEDSAVYLCASSPRWARRYEQYFGPGTRLTVT.

The CDR3 protein is CASSARVSGGALSGELFF. For the CDR3, the DNA is TGTGCCAGCAGCGCGAGAGTGAGCGGGGGGGCTCTATCCGGGGAGCTGTTTTTT. The chain joins TRBV9 to TRBJ2-2, with TRBD2 matching over 10 bases. CDR3 size: 18 residues. Trimming at V came to 3 bases and at J to 6 bases, leaving 14 bases not matched to a gene. CDR1 is SGDLS, CDR2 YYNGEE, per germline.

The chain's CDR3 is CASSEQGVGTGELFF. The CDR3 DNA follows: TGCGCCAGCTCAGAACAGGGGGTAGGCACCGGGGAGCTGTTTTTT. The gene calls are TRBV5-1 and TRBJ2-2, with 8 bases identical to TRBD1. The CDR3 is 15 amino acids. V trimming: 7 bases; J trimming: 4 bases; junction bases outside the gene matches: 9. Germline CDR1 and CDR2: SGHRS and YFSETQ.

This clone was detected only a few times. The genes are TRBV11-3 and TRBJ2-2; D may be TRBD1 (5 bases). Trimming cost V 3 bases and J 2 bases, with 10 bases left between them. From germline, CDR1 is SGHNT and CDR2 YENEEA. This CDR3 has 15 amino acids. Here the CDR3 DNA reads TGTGCCAGCAGCTTGCAGGGATACAACACCGGGGAGCTGTTTTTT. Translated: CASSLQGYNTGELFF.

CDR3 nucleotides: TGTGCCAGCAGCCGTACTTGGGCTGGGCCGGGTGAGCAGTTCTTC. Translation: CASSRTWAGPGEQFF. The J gene is TRBJ2-1, the V gene TRBV7-3; no definite D call. The germline V gene encodes CDR1 SGHTA and CDR2 FQGTGA. The V end lost 5 bases, the J end lost 9 bases, and 20 bases lay between the germline ends. This CDR3 comprises 15 residues.

CDR3 region: CAWSGSPALGAFF. The CDR3 coding sequence is TGTGCCTGGAGTGGGTCCCCGGCCCTGGGAGCTTTCTTT. The chain has TRBV30 and TRBJ1-1; D gene ambiguous. Germline V gene lookup returns CDR1 GTSNPN and CDR2 SVGIG (reference sequence). Trimming pared 1 base from V and 10 bases from J, leaving 16 bases between. This CDR3 spans 13 amino acids.